The T cell receptor beta chain under discussion was sequenced for a study of OX40 agonist ivuxolimab in advanced cancers. Across the whole study: The patients received agonistic anti-OX40 (CD134) antibody ivuxolimab. Age averaged about 60 years (range about 20 to 79), and 82.7% were male. Three partial responders included one hepatocellular carcinoma patient and two cutaneous melanoma patients.

This clone was counted once. In germline, CDR1 is MNHEY, CDR2 SVGAGI. V was pared by 8 bases and J by 6 bases, with 17 bases between. CDR3 length: 13 amino acids. The data were produced by immunoSEQ multiplex PCR, yet TCRdb's version contains in-frame clones alone and is incomplete. The sample lists around 80,000 clones; roughly 84% were seen once. This chain connects TRBV6-5 to TRBJ2-7; D not certain. The sequence came from an adult with an advanced solid tumor such as melanoma, head and neck, liver or kidney cancer. The source material was CD4+ or CD8+ T cells sorted from blood, sampled in a trial of the OX40 agonist ivuxolimab. CDR3 DNA sequence: TGTGCCAGCCGTGAAACTTCTTCGCGCGAGCAGTACTTC. The encoded protein is CASRETSSREQYF.